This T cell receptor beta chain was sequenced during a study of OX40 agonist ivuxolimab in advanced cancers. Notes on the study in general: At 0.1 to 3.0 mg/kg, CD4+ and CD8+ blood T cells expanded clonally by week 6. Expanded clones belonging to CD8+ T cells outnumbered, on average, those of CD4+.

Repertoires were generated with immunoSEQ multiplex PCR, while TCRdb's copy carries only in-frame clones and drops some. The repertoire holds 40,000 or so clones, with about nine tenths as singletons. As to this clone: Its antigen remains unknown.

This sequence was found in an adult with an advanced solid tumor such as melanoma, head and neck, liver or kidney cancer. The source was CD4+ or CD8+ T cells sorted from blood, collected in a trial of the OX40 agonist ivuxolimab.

The chain's CDR3 is CASSLTGAIGNQPQHF. CDR3 nucleotide sequence: TGTGCCAGCAGCTTGACAGGGGCTATTGGCAATCAGCCCCAGCATTTT. V and J are TRBV7-8 and TRBJ1-5, with TRBD1 matching 8 bases. The CDR3 consists of 16 residues. Germline-derived CDR1 and CDR2 are SGHVS and FQNEAQ. V was pared by 3 bases and J by 2 bases, with 6 bases of the junction left unmatched. The complete variable domain, with remaining parts taken from reference TRBV7-8 and TRBJ1-5, reads GAGVSQSPRYKVAKRGQDVALRCDPISGHVSLFWYQQALGQGPEFLTYFQNEAQLDKSGLPSDRFFAERPEGSVSTLKIQRTQQEDSAVYLCASSLTGAIGNQPQHFGDGTRLSIL.